The TCR beta chain under discussion was sequenced for a study of blood T cells in healthy people across ages (dated by TCRdb to about 2015). Some background on the complete study: Template switching captured roughly one uniquely barcoded TCR beta cDNA molecule per two T cells in model experiments. Using deep sequencing normalized with unique cDNA molecular identifiers, the study measured how TCR beta repertoire diversity changes with age. Donors were grouped into four age groups: young (average approximately 15 years), middle-aged (around 39), aged (approximately 67) and long-lived (about 89). Donors of different ages were randomly distributed across sequencing lanes to avoid experimental bias. Two additional independent replicas of 1 million unique cDNA reads from the same blood draw were analyzed for two donors (one aged 18 to 30 and one aged 80 or older). Here is what the overall study found, with its caveats: There was a strong correlation between observed TCR beta diversity and the percentage of naive T cells measured by flow cytometry. Observed TCR beta diversity per million T cells fell roughly linearly with age, and a significant reduction was already apparent by age roughly 41. Donor CMV infection status was unknown, potentially confounding age-related changes in expanded clonotypes. Estimates of total diversity based on one million sequenced T cells were considered lower bounds and underestimates. Compared with the aged group, the long-lived group had more naive CD4+ T cells, fewer expanded clones and increased TCR diversity, a pattern suggesting age selection. Conclusive comparison of naive and antigen-experienced compartments was prevented by the profiling of bulk unsorted PBMCs.

A note on this clonotype: Its antigen target is currently unknown. No base-level quality is on record; no much larger clone is a single base apart.

The donors were roughly 40 Caucasian individuals from Russia, aged 6 to 90 years, who were systemically healthy. Each donor gave ten milliliters of peripheral blood, drawn into EDTA-treated Vacutainer tubes. Ficoll-Paque density-gradient centrifugation was used to isolate PBMCs, with at least 6 million per sample. Total RNA was extracted from PBMCs with Trizol reagent, with at least 5 micrograms obtained per sample. For every donor, flow cytometry on a PBMC aliquot measured the percentage of naive CD45RAhigh/CD27high T cells. The library was built by means of 5' RACE. The instrument given in TCRdb is Illumina HiSeq 2500. A second PCR of roughly 7 to 11 cycles was performed with a sample-barcoded 5' primer and a J-beta primer mix. A unique molecular identifier was introduced onto each TCR beta cDNA molecule by a template-switch 5' adaptor carrying 12 random nucleotides. Each sample yielded at least 3 million CDR3-containing paired-end reads. First-strand cDNA was synthesized from all RNA with the Mint cDNA synthesis kit, primed by a TRBC-specific oligonucleotide. Following uracil-DNA glycosylase treatment, a first 18-cycle PCR with universal primers M1SS and BC2_uni_R was performed on all cDNA. In the source study's methods: For normalization, 1 million high-quality reads, each with a distinct molecular identifier, were randomly selected from each sample. Instead of being binned into consensus sequences, reads that shared molecular identifiers were thrown out. MiTCR, run with a Q25 quality threshold and the strictest error-elimination algorithm, handled CDR3 identification, clonotype clustering and error correction. Lower-bound total TCR beta diversity was estimated with a nonparametric unseen species model using Euler transformation. TCRdb reprocessed the public reads (quality trimming at Q25 with fastp, clone calling with MiXCR) and kept in-frame beta chains. Entries that share a CDR3 protein sequence are merged under the most common genes and DNA. For this entry, the V and J calls and clone size follow TCRdb and not the study's own pipeline. A total of 1 million to 1.2 million distinct CDR3 sequences appear in this sample, roughly two fifths of them only once. Together, the top ten hold around 14% of the sample.

Source material: blood. The source is a man between 18 and 35 years old in good health.

The DNA sequence is given as TGTGCTAGTGCCTCAGGGAGGGGGGCTTCGGGGTACACTGAAGCTTTCTTT. Its translation is CASASGRGASGYTEAFF. The chain couples TRBV12-5 to TRBJ1-1; the best D guess is TRBD1, with 6 bases matching. V is reduced by 7 bases and J by 3 bases, leaving a spacing of 24 bases between them. The CDR3 starts with the cysteine, ends with the phenylalanine, and has 17 residues. Left in the record is the CDR3 DNA by itself, 51 bases read in frame from the first base. CDR1 LGHNT and CDR2 FRNRAP are derived from the germline V gene.